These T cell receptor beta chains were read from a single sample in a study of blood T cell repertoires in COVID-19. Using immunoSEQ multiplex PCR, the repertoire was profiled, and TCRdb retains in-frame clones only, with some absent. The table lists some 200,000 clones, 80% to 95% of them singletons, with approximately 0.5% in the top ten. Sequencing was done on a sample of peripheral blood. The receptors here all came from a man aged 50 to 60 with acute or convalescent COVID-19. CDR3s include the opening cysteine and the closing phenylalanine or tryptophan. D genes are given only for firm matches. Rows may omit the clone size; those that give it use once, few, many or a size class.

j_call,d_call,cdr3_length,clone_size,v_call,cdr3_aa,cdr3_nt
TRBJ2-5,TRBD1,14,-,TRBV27,CASSKRQGAETQYF,TGTGCCAGCAGTAAGAGACAGGGGGCCGAGACCCAGTACTTC
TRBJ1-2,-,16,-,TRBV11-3,CASSLNEGGRNYGYTF,TGTGCCAGCAGCTTAAACGAGGGTGGACGGAACTATGGCTACACCTTC
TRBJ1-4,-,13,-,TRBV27,CASSFRGREKLFF,TGTGCCAGCAGTTTCAGGGGACGGGAAAAACTGTTTTTT
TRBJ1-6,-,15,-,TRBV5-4,CASSGGGIYNSPLHF,TGTGCCAGCAGCGGCGGGGGTATTTATAATTCACCCCTCCACTTT
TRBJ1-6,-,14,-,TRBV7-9,CASSRGQKNSPLHF,TGTGCCAGCAGCCGAGGACAGAAGAATTCACCCCTCCACTTT
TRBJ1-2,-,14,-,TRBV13,CASSLVLGAYGYTF,TGTGCCAGCAGCTTAGTTTTAGGGGCCTATGGCTACACCTTC
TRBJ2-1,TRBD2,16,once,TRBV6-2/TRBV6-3,CASSYREKEGGNEQFF,TGTGCCAGCAGTTACCGGGAGAAAGAGGGAGGGAATGAGCAGTTCTTC
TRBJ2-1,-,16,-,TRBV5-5,CASSWETGTTYNEQFF,TGTGCCAGCAGCTGGGAGACGGGGACAACCTACAATGAGCAGTTCTTC
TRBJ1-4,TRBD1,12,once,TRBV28,CASRQGSEKLFF,TGTGCCAGTCGACAGGGGAGCGAAAAACTGTTTTTT
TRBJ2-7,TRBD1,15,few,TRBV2,CASSLPGTANYEQYF,TGTGCCAGCAGCCTACCCGGGACAGCAAACTACGAGCAGTACTTC
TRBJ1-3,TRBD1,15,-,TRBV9,CASSLAGTGVDTIYF,TGTGCCAGCAGCTTAGCCGGGACAGGGGTTGACACCATATATTTT
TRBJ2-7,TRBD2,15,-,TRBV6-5,CASRPGLAGGYEQYF,TGTGCCAGCAGGCCCGGACTAGCGGGAGGCTACGAGCAGTACTTC
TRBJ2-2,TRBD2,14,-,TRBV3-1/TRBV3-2,CASERGANTGELFF,TGTGCCAGTGAACGGGGGGCGAACACCGGGGAGCTGTTTTTT
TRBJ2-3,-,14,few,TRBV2,CASRVGLSTDTQYF,TGTGCCAGCAGGGTAGGACTTAGCACAGATACGCAGTATTTT
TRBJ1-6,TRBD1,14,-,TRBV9,CASSAGTENSPLHF,TGTGCCAGCAGCGCCGGGACAGAGAATTCACCCCTCCACTTT
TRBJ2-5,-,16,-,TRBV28,CASSPAPQEGKETQYF,TGTGCCAGCAGTCCGGCCCCACAGGAGGGTAAGGAGACCCAGTACTTC
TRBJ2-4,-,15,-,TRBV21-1,CASSIQRVEKNIQYF,TGTGCCAGCAGCATCCAGCGGGTGGAAAAAAACATTCAGTACTTC
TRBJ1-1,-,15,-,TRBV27,CASSLSYTMNTEAFF,TGTGCCAGCAGTTTATCATACACCATGAACACTGAAGCTTTCTTT
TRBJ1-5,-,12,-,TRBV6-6,CASLGKAQPQHF,TGTGCCAGCCTAGGAAAGGCCCAGCCCCAGCATTTT
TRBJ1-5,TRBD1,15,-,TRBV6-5,CATGQGAGGNQPQHF,TGTGCCACCGGACAGGGGGCGGGAGGCAATCAGCCCCAGCATTTT
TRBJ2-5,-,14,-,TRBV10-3,CAISESAMQETQYF,TGTGCCATCAGTGAGAGCGCAATGCAAGAGACCCAGTACTTC
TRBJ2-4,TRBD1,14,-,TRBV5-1,CASSPKDRVDIQYF,TGCGCCAGCAGCCCAAAGGACAGGGTGGATATTCAGTACTTC
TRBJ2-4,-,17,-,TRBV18,CASSPLNPPQSKNIQYF,TGTGCCAGCTCACCACTGAACCCCCCGCAGTCGAAAAACATTCAGTACTTC
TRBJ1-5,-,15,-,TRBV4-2,CASSQEGGSNQPQHF,TGTGCCAGCAGCCAAGAGGGGGGAAGCAATCAGCCCCAGCATTTT
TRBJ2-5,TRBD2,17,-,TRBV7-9,CASSLGTSGSVGRTQYF,TGTGCCAGCAGCTTAGGGACTAGCGGGAGTGTGGGTAGGACCCAGTACTTC
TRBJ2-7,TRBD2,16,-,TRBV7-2,CASSPGTSGPSYEQYF,TGTGCCAGCAGTCCCGGGACTAGCGGGCCCTCCTACGAGCAGTACTTC
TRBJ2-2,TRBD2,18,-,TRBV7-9,CASRSARTSGKNTGELFF,TGTGCCAGCAGGTCAGCCCGGACTAGCGGAAAGAACACCGGGGAGCTGTTTTTT
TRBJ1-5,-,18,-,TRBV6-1,CASSEKSWRGTTVQPQHF,TGTGCCAGCAGTGAAAAATCTTGGAGGGGAACCACCGTCCAGCCCCAGCATTTT
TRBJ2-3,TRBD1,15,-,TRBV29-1,CSTQGQSTGTDTQYF,TGCAGCACCCAGGGACAGTCCACGGGAACAGATACGCAGTATTTT
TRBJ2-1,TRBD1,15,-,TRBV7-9,CASSLARTGYNEQFF,TGTGCCAGCAGCTTAGCGAGGACAGGGTACAATGAGCAGTTCTTC
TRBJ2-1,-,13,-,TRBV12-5,CASGLGPGGPWFF,TGTGCTAGTGGTTTGGGACCCGGGGGGCCTTGGTTCTTC
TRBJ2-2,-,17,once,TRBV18,CASSPLTGPAGTGELFF,TGTGCCAGCTCACCCCTGACAGGGCCCGCGGGGACCGGGGAGCTGTTTTTT
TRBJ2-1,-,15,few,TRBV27,CASSLGRGDYNEQFF,TGTGCCAGCAGTTTAGGGCGGGGAGACTACAATGAGCAGTTCTTC
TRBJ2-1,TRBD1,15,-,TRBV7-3,CASSVGQGAMNEQFF,TGTGCCAGCAGCGTCGGACAGGGGGCTATGAATGAGCAGTTCTTC
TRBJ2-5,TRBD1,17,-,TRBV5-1,CASSSTLRGRLGETQYF,TGCGCCAGCAGCTCCACCCTCAGGGGGCGGCTTGGAGAGACCCAGTACTTC
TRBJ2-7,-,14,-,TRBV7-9,CASSFRQTHYEQYF,TGTGCCAGCAGCTTCCGACAGACCCACTACGAGCAGTACTTC
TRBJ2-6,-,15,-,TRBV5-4,CASSPSYSGANVLTF,TGTGCCAGCAGCCCGTCTTACTCTGGGGCCAACGTCCTGACTTTC
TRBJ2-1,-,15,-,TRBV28,CASSFATRTYNEQFF,TGTGCCAGCAGTTTCGCGACAAGAACCTACAATGAGCAGTTCTTC
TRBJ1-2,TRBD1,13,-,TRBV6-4,CASSETGDYGYTF,TGTGCCAGCAGTGAGACAGGGGACTATGGCTACACCTTC
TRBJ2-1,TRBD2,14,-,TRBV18,CASSPQRGYNEQFF,TGTGCCAGCTCACCACAGCGGGGGTACAATGAGCAGTTCTTC
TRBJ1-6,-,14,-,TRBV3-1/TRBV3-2,CASSPGNYNSPLHF,TGTGCCAGCAGCCCCGGGAACTATAATTCACCCCTCCACTTT
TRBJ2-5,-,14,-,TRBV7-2,CASRPKRGVETQYF,TGTGCCAGCAGACCCAAGCGCGGGGTGGAGACCCAGTACTTC
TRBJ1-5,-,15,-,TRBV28,CATKGQSYSNQPQHF,TGTGCCACCAAAGGACAGTCCTATAGCAATCAGCCCCAGCATTTT
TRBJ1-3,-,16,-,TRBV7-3,CASSFPQASMGNTIYF,TGTGCCAGCAGCTTTCCTCAGGCATCGATGGGAAACACCATATATTTT
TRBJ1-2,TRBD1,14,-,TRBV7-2,CASSFTVGTAGYTF,TGTGCCAGCAGCTTCACGGTCGGGACAGCAGGCTACACCTTC
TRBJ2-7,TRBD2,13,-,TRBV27,CASRRAGPYEQYF,TGTGCCAGCAGACGAGCGGGACCCTACGAGCAGTACTTC
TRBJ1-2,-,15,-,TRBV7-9,CASSLGPGAASGYTF,TGTGCCAGCAGCTTAGGGCCGGGTGCGGCAAGCGGCTACACCTTC
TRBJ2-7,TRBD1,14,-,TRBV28,CASSLGGQGLEQYF,TGTGCCAGCAGTTTGGGGGGACAGGGCTTAGAGCAGTACTTC
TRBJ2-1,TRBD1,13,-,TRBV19,CASSPQRGQVGFF,TGTGCCAGTAGTCCCCAACGAGGACAGGTTGGGTTCTTC
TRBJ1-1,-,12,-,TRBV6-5,CASRKGHTEAFF,TGTGCCAGCAGAAAGGGGCACACTGAAGCTTTCTTT
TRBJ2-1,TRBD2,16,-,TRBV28,CASSPGLAGGANEQFF,TGTGCCAGCAGTCCCGGACTAGCGGGAGGGGCCAATGAGCAGTTCTTC
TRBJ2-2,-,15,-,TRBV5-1,CASSRIEQGTGELFF,TGCGCCAGCAGTCGTATAGAACAGGGAACCGGGGAGCTGTTTTTT
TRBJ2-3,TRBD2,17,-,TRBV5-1,CASSLIPSGTNTDTQYF,TGCGCCAGCAGCTTGATCCCTAGCGGGACTAACACAGATACGCAGTATTTT
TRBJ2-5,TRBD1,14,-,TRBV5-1,CASSLGGQGETQYF,TGCGCCAGCAGCTTGGGGGGACAGGGGGAGACCCAGTACTTC
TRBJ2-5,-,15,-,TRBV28,CASSPLPGIQETQYF,TGTGCCAGCAGTCCACTACCGGGGATCCAAGAGACCCAGTACTTC
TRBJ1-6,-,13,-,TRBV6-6,CASSSGQTSTLHF,TGTGCCAGCAGTTCGGGACAAACCTCGACCCTCCACTTT
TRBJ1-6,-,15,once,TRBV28,CASSKGGHQNSPLHF,TGTGCCAGCAGTAAAGGCGGACATCAAAATTCACCCCTCCACTTT
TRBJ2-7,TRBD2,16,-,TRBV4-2,CASSQTIAGASYEQYF,TGTGCCAGCAGCCAAACAATAGCGGGAGCGTCCTACGAGCAGTACTTC